This is a list of T cell receptor beta chains from one sample in a study of Tregs in tolerant kidney transplant recipients. TCRdb's copy holds only in-frame clones and misses some; the assay was immunoSEQ multiplex PCR. The sample has some 70,000 clones; roughly 89% are singletons. The sample in question was CD8+ T cells from blood, obtained before the transplant. The receptors come from a human donor who received a combined kidney and bone marrow transplant. Each CDR3 is given with its conserved first and last residue. A D gene is named only where the DNA matches it firmly. Clone size is not always given. Where it is, it says once, few, many or a class for expanded clones.

d_gene: .
j_gene: TRBJ1-2
abundance: .
v_gene: TRBV6-1
len: 15
CDR3aa: CASSQKGVSLYGYTF
CDR3nt: TGTGCCAGCAGCCAAAAGGGGGTATCCCTATATGGCTACACCTTC

d_gene: .
j_gene: TRBJ2-5
abundance: .
v_gene: TRBV4-1
len: 13
CDR3aa: CASSQAVVETQYF
CDR3nt: TGCGCCAGCAGCCAAGCGGTAGTAGAGACCCAGTACTTC

d_gene: .
j_gene: TRBJ1-3
abundance: .
v_gene: TRBV7-8
len: 16
CDR3aa: CASSLAGRGSGNTIYF
CDR3nt: TGTGCCAGCAGCTTAGCGGGCAGGGGCTCTGGAAACACCATATATTTT

d_gene: .
j_gene: TRBJ2-1
abundance: .
v_gene: TRBV9
len: 14
CDR3aa: CASSGRTNQIEQFF
CDR3nt: TGTGCCAGCAGCGGGCGGACTAACCAGATAGAGCAGTTCTTC

d_gene: .
j_gene: TRBJ1-2
abundance: .
v_gene: TRBV2
len: 15
CDR3aa: CASPRGPGTGYGYTF
CDR3nt: TGTGCCAGCCCCAGGGGTCCAGGGACGGGCTATGGCTACACCTTC

d_gene: TRBD2
j_gene: TRBJ2-4
abundance: .
v_gene: TRBV11-2
len: 18
CDR3aa: CASSPRDGGGVAKNIQYF
CDR3nt: TGTGCCAGCAGCCCCAGGGATGGCGGGGGGGTAGCCAAAAACATTCAGTACTTC

d_gene: TRBD2
j_gene: TRBJ2-5
abundance: .
v_gene: TRBV9
len: 16
CDR3aa: CASSPRTSGYQETQYF
CDR3nt: TGTGCCAGCAGCCCCCGGACTAGCGGGTACCAAGAGACCCAGTACTTC

d_gene: .
j_gene: TRBJ2-1
abundance: .
v_gene: TRBV5-6
len: 15
CDR3aa: CASSRGGSSYNEQFF
CDR3nt: TGTGCCAGCAGCAGGGGGGGTAGCTCCTACAATGAGCAGTTCTTC

d_gene: .
j_gene: TRBJ2-7
abundance: .
v_gene: TRBV7-9
len: 14
CDR3aa: CASSRAGQSHEQYF
CDR3nt: TGTGCCAGCAGCCGCGCGGGACAGTCCCACGAGCAGTACTTC

d_gene: .
j_gene: TRBJ1-1
abundance: .
v_gene: TRBV30
len: 13
CDR3aa: CAWSVDGGTEAFF
CDR3nt: TGTGCCTGGAGTGTAGACGGAGGGACTGAAGCTTTCTTT

d_gene: .
j_gene: TRBJ2-1
abundance: .
v_gene: TRBV5-6
len: 15
CDR3aa: CASSSGTSTYNEQFF
CDR3nt: TGTGCCAGCAGTAGTGGGACTTCAACCTACAATGAGCAGTTCTTC

d_gene: TRBD2
j_gene: TRBJ2-3
abundance: once
v_gene: TRBV7-6
len: 17
CDR3aa: CASSPTVGRESTDTQYF
CDR3nt: TGTGCCAGCAGCCCCACGGTCGGGCGGGAGAGCACAGATACGCAGTATTTT

d_gene: TRBD2
j_gene: TRBJ2-1
abundance: .
v_gene: TRBV6-5
len: 15
CDR3aa: CASSSLAGGPYEQFF
CDR3nt: TGTGCCAGCAGCTCACTAGCGGGAGGGCCATATGAGCAGTTCTTC

d_gene: .
j_gene: TRBJ2-1
abundance: few
v_gene: TRBV27
len: 12
CDR3aa: CASRLGGNEQFF
CDR3nt: TGTGCCAGCAGACTAGGGGGAAATGAGCAGTTCTTC

d_gene: TRBD2
j_gene: TRBJ2-7
abundance: .
v_gene: TRBV4-2
len: 17
CDR3aa: CASSQDGEGLSSYEQYF
CDR3nt: TGTGCCAGCAGCCAAGATGGGGAGGGGCTCAGCTCCTACGAGCAGTACTTC

d_gene: .
j_gene: TRBJ2-1
abundance: .
v_gene: TRBV28
len: 18
CDR3aa: CASSSRTGSSGAYNEQFF
CDR3nt: TGTGCCAGCAGTTCTCGGACAGGGTCTAGCGGGGCCTACAATGAGCAGTTCTTC

d_gene: TRBD2
j_gene: TRBJ2-1
abundance: .
v_gene: TRBV7-9
len: 14
CDR3aa: CASSRTSGINEQFF
CDR3nt: TGTGCCAGCAGCCGGACTAGCGGGATCAATGAGCAGTTCTTC

d_gene: .
j_gene: TRBJ1-4
abundance: few
v_gene: TRBV6-5
len: 13
CDR3aa: CASSYLGGEKLFF
CDR3nt: TGTGCCAGCAGTTACTTAGGGGGTGAAAAACTGTTTTTT